The 18 T cell receptor beta chains presented below share a single source sample, sequenced in a study of cytomegalovirus exposure and HLA in healthy donors. Clones were sequenced by immunoSEQ multiplex PCR, and TCRdb holds only the in-frame ones, with some missing. The sample includes hundreds of thousands of clones, roughly 90% of them seen just once. Sequencing input: PBMCs. These receptors were collected from a man between 18 and 29 years old in good health and CMV-seropositive.

V is TRBV7-8 and J is TRBJ2-1, with D possibly called TRBD1 or TRBD2 (5 bases each). Germline V gene sequence: CDR1 SGHVS, CDR2 FQNEAQ. Trimming took off 1 base at V and 10 bases at J, with 11 bases between the two ends. This CDR3 comprises 13 residues. The CDR3: CASSLERGGEQFF. The CDR3 coding sequence is TGTGCCAGCAGCTTAGAAAGGGGCGGGGAGCAGTTCTTC.

The chain is built from TRBV19 and TRBJ1-2, with D maybe TRBD1 (5 bases). Trimming cost V 5 bases and J 0 bases, with 16 bases left between them. CDR1 and CDR2 from the germline V gene are LNHDA and SQIVND (reference sequence). This CDR3 is 16 amino acids long. In DNA form, the CDR3 reads TGTGCCAGTAGTGCCCGGAGGGGTTGGGCTAACTATGGCTACACCTTC. Residues: CASSARRGWANYGYTF.

The CDR3 reads CAWSAGRETQYF. As DNA, the CDR3 is TGTGCCTGGAGTGCAGGCCGAGAGACCCAGTACTTC. This rearrangement joins TRBV30 to TRBJ2-5; no firm D call. The ends were cut back, 1 base at V and 4 bases at J, with 7 bases in the middle. CDR1 and CDR2 (germline): GTSNPN, SVGIG (reference sequence). The CDR3 extends over 12 amino acids.

This clone occurred once. Written as DNA, the CDR3 is TGTGCCAGCAGTTCGGCCGGGGAGCTGTTTTTT. Protein product: CASSSAGELFF. The gene calls are TRBV6-6 and TRBJ2-2; no firm D call. Trimming left V 4 bases short and J 6 bases short, with 3 bases between. The CDR3 extends over 11 amino acids. The germline V gene encodes CDR1 MNHNY and CDR2 SVGAGI (reference sequence).

V usage is TRBV2 and J usage is TRBJ2-7; tentatively, D is TRBD1 (6 bases). Germline loops: CDR1 SNHLY, CDR2 FYNNEI. The CDR3 is 15 residues long. V was trimmed by 7 bases and J by 3 bases, leaving 19 bases between them. The CDR3 protein is CASTSSGVPRYEQYF. The CDR3 DNA is TGTGCCAGCACCTCCTCAGGGGTCCCACGCTACGAGCAGTACTTC. The whole variable domain, filled in from reference TRBV2 and TRBJ2-7, reads EPEVTQTPSHQVTQMGQEVILRCVPISNHLYFYWYRQILGQKVEFLVSFYNNEISEKSEIFDDQFSVERPDGSNFTLKIRSTKLEDSAMYFCASTSSGVPRYEQYFGPGTRLTVT.

CDR3 sequence (DNA): TGTGCCAGCAGCAACCGGTGGACCCAAGAGACCCAGTACTTC. Protein: CASSNRWTQETQYF. The rearrangement links TRBV27 to TRBJ2-5; unclear D gene. The CDR3 is 14 residues long. The V end was cut by 6 bases, the J end by 1 base, with 12 bases between. CDR1 and CDR2 (germline): MNHEY, SMNVEV (reference sequence).

The rearrangement joins TRBV19 to TRBJ1-1, with no clear D. The CDR3 extends over 14 amino acids. The V gene lost 3 bases and the J gene lost 3 bases, with 11 bases spanning the gap. Looked up from germline, CDR1 is LNHDA and CDR2 is SQIVND (reference sequence). The CDR3 reads CASSIQDEYTEAFF. The CDR3 DNA is TGTGCCAGTAGTATCCAGGACGAGTACACTGAAGCTTTCTTT.

The chain links TRBV6-6 to TRBJ2-7; 8 bases map to TRBD2. V lost 3 bases to trimming and J lost 5 bases; unmatched junction nucleotides: 6. CDR1 and CDR2 (germline): MNHNY, SVGAGI (reference sequence). The CDR3 length is 14 residues. The CDR3 reads CASSYTGGPHEQYF. In nucleotides, the CDR3 is TGTGCCAGCAGTTATACGGGAGGGCCCCACGAGCAGTACTTC.

This chain links TRBV10-3 with TRBJ1-2; weak D call: TRBD1 (6 bases). Trimming left V 10 bases short and J 0 bases short, with 9 bases between. This CDR3 is 12 amino acids long. The V gene's germline CDR1 is ENHRY and CDR2 SYGVKD. This CDR3 reads CATGGPNYGYTF. DNA of the CDR3: TGTGCCACGGGGGGGCCTAACTATGGCTACACCTTC.

The chain recombines TRBV5-1 with TRBJ2-7; D is possibly TRBD1 (6 bases). CDR3 length equals 13 residues. Germline V gene sequence: CDR1 SGHRS, CDR2 YFSETQ. The V gene lost 3 bases and the J gene lost 3 bases, with 10 bases spanning the gap. Here the CDR3 reads CASSSETGYEQYF. DNA of the CDR3: TGCGCCAGCAGCTCGGAGACAGGCTACGAGCAGTACTTC.

The chain joins TRBV19 to TRBJ1-2; D unclear. Germline V gene sequence: CDR1 LNHDA, CDR2 SQIVND (reference sequence). V was shortened by 3 bases and J by 1 base, with 9 bases between the two germline ends. There are 14 residues in the CDR3. CDR3 DNA sequence: TGTGCCAGTAGTATCGACGTAATTAACTATGGCTACACCTTC. This sequence encodes CASSIDVINYGYTF.

The J gene is TRBJ2-1, the V gene TRBV29-1, with D maybe TRBD2 (6 bases). Germline V gives CDR1 SQVTM, CDR2 ANQGSEA. Trimming removed 4 bases from V and 2 bases from J, with 9 bases in between. The CDR3 is 13 residues long. The CDR3 region is CSVGGETYNEQFF. DNA for the CDR3: TGCAGCGTTGGCGGGGAAACCTACAATGAGCAGTTCTTC.

This clone was seen many times. This chain joins TRBV11-2 and TRBJ2-5; 11 nucleotides line up with TRBD2. Germline V gene data show CDR1 as SGHAT and CDR2 as FQNNGV. The CDR3 runs to 19 residues. V lost 5 bases and J lost 5; bases outside the gene matches: 19. This chain's CDR3 is CASSRRHGVAGGPWETQYF. In nucleotides, the CDR3 is TGTGCCAGCAGCCGGAGGCACGGAGTAGCGGGAGGGCCTTGGGAGACCCAGTACTTC. Variable domain in full (rest from reference TRBV11-2 and TRBJ2-5): EAGVAQSPRYKIIEKRQSVAFWCNPISGHATLYWYQQILGQGPKLLIQFQNNGVVDDSQLPKDRFSAERLKGVDSTLKIQPAKLEDSAVYLCASSRRHGVAGGPWETQYFGPGTRLLVL.

Many counts were recorded for this clone. The V gene is TRBV18, the J gene TRBJ1-1, with 7 bases identical to TRBD1. This CDR3 contains 14 residues. The V segment lost 4 bases and the J segment 3 bases; nucleotides outside the gene matches: 5. Germline values: CDR1 KGHSH, CDR2 LQKENI. CDR3 DNA sequence: TGTGCCAGCTCACTGGGACAGACTCACACTGAAGCTTTCTTT. It encodes CASSLGQTHTEAFF.

This clone was recorded once. The J gene is TRBJ2-5, the V gene TRBV18; D is possibly TRBD1 or TRBD2 (6 bases each). The CDR3 consists of 14 residues. Looked up from germline, CDR1 is KGHSH and CDR2 is LQKENI. Trimming left V 4 bases short and J 1 base short, with 10 bases between. The CDR3 region is CASSRGGGQETQYF. The CDR3 DNA sequence: TGTGCCAGCTCACGAGGAGGGGGCCAAGAGACCCAGTACTTC.

The chain carries TRBV28 and TRBJ2-1; D possibly corresponds to TRBD2 (6 bases). The CDR3 has 13 amino acids. Germline V gives CDR1 MDHEN, CDR2 SYDVKM. Trimming left V 7 bases short and J 6 bases short, with 13 bases between. The CDR3 sequence: CASNSGWGNEQFF. CDR3 DNA: TGTGCCAGCAACAGCGGGTGGGGCAATGAGCAGTTCTTC.

The J gene is TRBJ2-2, the V gene TRBV9, with TRBD1 as a possible D gene (6 bases). CDR3 length equals 15 residues. The germline V and J ends were trimmed by 0 bases and 4 bases, with 10 bases remaining between them. Germline CDR1 SGDLS, CDR2 YYNGEE. The CDR3 region is CASSVGGTLTGELFF. In DNA, the CDR3 is TGTGCCAGCAGCGTAGGTGGGACACTCACCGGGGAGCTGTTTTTT.

This clone was observed a few times. The V call is TRBV11-2, the J call TRBJ2-6; D is uncertain. The CDR3 consists of 13 residues. Germline CDR1 is SGHAT and CDR2 is FQNNGV. V was cut by 6 bases and J by 1 base, with 4 bases left in between. The CDR3 coding sequence is TGTGCCAGCAGTCGGTCTGGGGCCAACGTCCTGACTTTC. Protein sequence: CASSRSGANVLTF.